Following are 6 T cell receptor beta chains from one sample sequenced in a study of Tregs in tolerant kidney transplant recipients. TCRdb's copy holds only in-frame clones and misses some; the assay was immunoSEQ multiplex PCR. The sample holds about 8,600 clones, approximately 45% seen once. No antigen has been assigned to these receptors. Input material: CD4+ T cells from blood cultured with allogeneic cells. Receptor source: a human donor in good health.

In regard to this clone: With a much larger clone just one base away, this may be a read error. The V call is TRBV10-3, the J call TRBJ2-7; TRBD1 matches 9 bases. The junction had 8 bases not matched to a gene; V was cut back by 10 bases and J by 7 bases. The CDR3 consists of 12 residues. CDR1 is ENHRY, CDR2 SYGVKD, per germline. The CDR3 DNA reads TGTGCCAGCAGCCGGACAGGGGAGGAGCAGTACTTC. This codes for CASSRTGEEQYF.

This clone came up a few times. The rearrangement links TRBV4-1 to TRBJ2-7; D is ambiguous. V lost 0 bases and J 9 bases, leaving 15 bases between the germline ends. CDR1 MGHRA and CDR2 YSYEKL come from the germline V gene. This CDR3 has 14 amino acids. The DNA of the CDR3 is TGCGCCAGCAGCCAAGAAGGGAAGGCCACGCCGCAGTACTTC. It encodes CASSQEGKATPQYF.

This rearrangement joins TRBV2 to TRBJ2-3; 16 bases fit TRBD2. The junction had 4 bases not matched to a gene; V was cut back by 8 bases and J by 2 bases. The CDR3 has 16 residues. The germline V gene has CDR1 SNHLY and CDR2 FYNNEI. The CDR3 protein is CASLGLAGGTTDTQYF. CDR3 DNA: TGTGCCAGCTTGGGACTAGCGGGAGGGACCACAGATACGCAGTATTTT.

This clone is classed as medium-sized. The chain joins TRBV19 to TRBJ1-1; 10 nucleotides align to TRBD1. The CDR3 runs to 16 residues. Germline CDR1 and CDR2: LNHDA and SQIVND (reference sequence). The junction had 19 bases not matched to a gene; V was cut back by 7 bases and J by 11 bases. The CDR3 nucleotides read TGTGCCAGTAACCTACCAGGGACAGGGGATATGAAGAGGGCTTTCTTT. This encodes CASNLPGTGDMKRAFF.

The V call is TRBV25-1, the J call TRBJ2-3; D call uncertain. Trimming removed 4 bases at V and 2 bases at J, with 4 bases between. The CDR3 spans 12 residues. Looked up from germline, CDR1 is MGHDK and CDR2 is SYGVNS. In DNA, the CDR3 is TGTGCCAGCAGTGGGAACACAGATACGCAGTATTTT. This codes for CASSGNTDTQYF.

This clone was counted a few times. The CDR3 loop reads CASSLAGSNEKLFF. The CDR3 coding sequence is TGTGCCAGCAGCTTGGCAGGGAGTAATGAAAAACTGTTTTTT. This chain connects TRBV5-5 to TRBJ1-4; possibly TRBD1 for D (5 bases). This CDR3 comprises 14 residues. The V and J ends lost 0 bases and 4 bases respectively, with 7 bases between them. The germline gives CDR1 SGHKS, CDR2 YYEKEE (reference sequence).